This T cell receptor beta chain was sequenced during a study of breast tumors, draining lymph nodes, adjacent tissues (dated by TCRdb to about 2016). Background on the whole study: Breast cancer patients provided tumor, adjacent nontumor tissue and axillary lymph nodes, and the study compared the TCR beta repertoires across these three sources. In human breast cancer, the study set out to evaluate how tumor, surrounding tissue and draining lymph node repertoires relate to one another and whether T cells may move between these sites.

Overall results and qualifications from the work: The data were considered consistent with most tumor T cells being derived from the lymph node and subsequently expanding within tumor tissue. The conclusion that tumor T cells originate in lymph nodes was presented as consistent with a hypothesis rather than as directly demonstrated. Tumor and nontumor tissue repertoires were significantly more similar in luminal-like than in basal-like breast cancer. Tumors showed preferential V and J gene usage, and their T-cell repertoire diversity fell below that of lymph nodes yet above that of nontumor tissue.

Lymph node samples came from the axillary draining lymph nodes of breast cancer patients. This clonotype was observed at least ten times. Its antigen is currently not known. There are no base qualities to consult, and no much larger clone falls within one base. The sample was run on an Illumina HiSeq 2000. TCR beta chain libraries were generated by multiplex PCR amplification. The amplified TCR beta chain products were analyzed by high-throughput sequencing. In TCRdb, the public reads were trimmed at Q25 with fastp and aligned with MiXCR, with productive beta chains retained. One record per CDR3 amino acid sequence lists the most common genes and DNA. Across this sample there are around 130,000 distinct CDR3 sequences, with nearly 20% seen only once. The top ten constitute roughly 3.5% of the sample. From the germline V gene, CDR1 is SGHRS and CDR2 is YFSETQ. The CDR3 measures 16 amino acids from cysteine to phenylalanine. Just the 48-base CDR3 DNA is kept, in frame starting at base 1. The germline V and J ends show losses of 4 bases and 4 bases respectively, and no gene match explains 9 bases of the junction.

The sequence came from a female donor with breast cancer. Some clones in this sample may be carry-over from other donors' samples. The chain is assembled from TRBV5-1 and TRBJ2-7, with 12 middle bases fitting TRBD1. Sequencing used axillary lymph node tissue. The CDR3 region has the sequence CASSGTGTGGSYEQYF. The DNA reads as follows: TGCGCCAGCAGCGGCACCGGGACAGGGGGCAGTTACGAGCAGTACTTC.